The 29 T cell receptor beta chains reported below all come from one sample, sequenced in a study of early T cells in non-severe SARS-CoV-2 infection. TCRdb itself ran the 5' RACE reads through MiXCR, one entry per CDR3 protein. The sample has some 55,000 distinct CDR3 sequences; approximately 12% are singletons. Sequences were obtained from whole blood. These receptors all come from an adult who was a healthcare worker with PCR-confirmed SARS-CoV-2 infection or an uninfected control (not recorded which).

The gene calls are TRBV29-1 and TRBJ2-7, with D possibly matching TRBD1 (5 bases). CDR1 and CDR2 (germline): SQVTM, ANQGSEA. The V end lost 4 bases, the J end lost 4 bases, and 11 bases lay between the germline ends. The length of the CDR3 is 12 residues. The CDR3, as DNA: TGCAGCGTTGCGGCAGGGTGGTACGAGCAGTACTTC. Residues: CSVAAGWYEQYF.

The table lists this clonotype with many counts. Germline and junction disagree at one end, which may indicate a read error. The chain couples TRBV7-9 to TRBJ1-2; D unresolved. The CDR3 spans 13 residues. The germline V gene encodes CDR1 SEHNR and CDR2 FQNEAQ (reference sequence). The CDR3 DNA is TGTGCCAGCACCTTAGGAATCGCGGGCGGCTACACCTTC. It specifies CASTLGIAGGYTF.

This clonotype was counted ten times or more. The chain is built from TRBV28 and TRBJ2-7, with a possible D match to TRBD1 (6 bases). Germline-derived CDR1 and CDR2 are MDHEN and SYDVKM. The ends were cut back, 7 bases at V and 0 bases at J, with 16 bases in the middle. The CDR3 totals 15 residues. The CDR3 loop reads CASTPGQVFSYEQYF. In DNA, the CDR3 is TGTGCCAGCACCCCGGGACAAGTCTTCTCCTACGAGCAGTACTTC.

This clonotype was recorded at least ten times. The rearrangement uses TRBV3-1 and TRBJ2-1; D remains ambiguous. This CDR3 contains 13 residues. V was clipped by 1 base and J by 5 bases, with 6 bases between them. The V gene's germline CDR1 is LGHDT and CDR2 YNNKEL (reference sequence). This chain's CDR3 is CASSQGLDNEQFF. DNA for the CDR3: TGTGCCAGCAGCCAAGGGCTAGACAATGAGCAGTTCTTC.

CDR3 residues: CSAKTGSGSYNSPLHF. The CDR3 coding sequence is TGCAGTGCCAAGACAGGGTCCGGCTCCTATAATTCACCCCTCCACTTT. The chain has TRBV20-1 and TRBJ1-6; 7 bases line up with TRBD1. Trimming took 6 bases from V and 0 from J; bases not matched to a gene: 8. This CDR3 comprises 16 residues. CDR1 is DFQATT and CDR2 is SNEGSKA in the germline V gene (reference sequence).

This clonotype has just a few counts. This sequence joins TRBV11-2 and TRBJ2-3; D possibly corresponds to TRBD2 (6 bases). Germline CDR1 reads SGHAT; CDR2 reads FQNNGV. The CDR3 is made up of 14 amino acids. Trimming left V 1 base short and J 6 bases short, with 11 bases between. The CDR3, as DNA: TGTGCCAGCAGCTTAGCGGGTGGAGGGGATACGCAGTATTTT. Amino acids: CASSLAGGGDTQYF. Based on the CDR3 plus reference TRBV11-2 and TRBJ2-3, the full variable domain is EAGVAQSPRYKIIEKRQSVAFWCNPISGHATLYWYQQILGQGPKLLIQFQNNGVVDDSQLPKDRFSAERLKGVDSTLKIQPAKLEDSAVYLCASSLAGGGDTQYFGPGTRLTVL.

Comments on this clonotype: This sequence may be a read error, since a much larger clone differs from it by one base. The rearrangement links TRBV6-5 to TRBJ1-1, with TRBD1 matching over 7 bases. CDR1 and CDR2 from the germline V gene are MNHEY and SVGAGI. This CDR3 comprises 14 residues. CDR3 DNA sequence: TGTACCAGCAGTACTGGGACAGTCAACACTGAAGCTTTCTTT. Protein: CTSSTGTVNTEAFF.

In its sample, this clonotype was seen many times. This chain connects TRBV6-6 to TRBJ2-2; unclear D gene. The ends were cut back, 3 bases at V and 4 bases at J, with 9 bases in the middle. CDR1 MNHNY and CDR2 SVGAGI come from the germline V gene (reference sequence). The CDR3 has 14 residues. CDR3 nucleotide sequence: TGTGCCAGCAGTTATCTGGAAGCCACCGGGGAGCTGTTTTTT. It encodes CASSYLEATGELFF.

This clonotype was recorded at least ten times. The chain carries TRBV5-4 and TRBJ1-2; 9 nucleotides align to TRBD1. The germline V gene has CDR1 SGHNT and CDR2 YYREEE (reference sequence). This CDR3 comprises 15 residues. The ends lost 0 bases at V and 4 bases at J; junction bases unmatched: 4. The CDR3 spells CASSLGQGGSYGYTF. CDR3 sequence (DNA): TGTGCCAGCAGCTTGGGACAGGGGGGCAGCTATGGCTACACCTTC.

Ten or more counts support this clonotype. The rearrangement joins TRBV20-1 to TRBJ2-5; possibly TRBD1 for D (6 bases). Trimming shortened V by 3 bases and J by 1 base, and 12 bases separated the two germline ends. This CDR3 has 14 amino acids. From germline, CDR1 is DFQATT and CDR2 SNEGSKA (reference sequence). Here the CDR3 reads CSASPGQLQETQYF. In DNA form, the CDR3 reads TGCAGTGCTAGCCCCGGACAGCTCCAAGAGACCCAGTACTTC.

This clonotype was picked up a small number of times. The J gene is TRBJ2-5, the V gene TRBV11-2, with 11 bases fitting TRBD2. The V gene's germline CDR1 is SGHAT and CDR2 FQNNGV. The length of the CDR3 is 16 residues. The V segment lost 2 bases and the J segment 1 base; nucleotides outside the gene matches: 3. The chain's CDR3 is CASSLSLAGGQETQYF. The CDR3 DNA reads TGTGCCAGCAGCTTATCCCTAGCGGGGGGCCAAGAGACCCAGTACTTC.

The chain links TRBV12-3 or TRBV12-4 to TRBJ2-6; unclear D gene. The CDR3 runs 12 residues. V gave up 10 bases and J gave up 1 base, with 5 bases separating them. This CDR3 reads CANPSGANVLTF. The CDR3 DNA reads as TGTGCCAACCCGTCTGGGGCCAACGTCCTGACTTTC.

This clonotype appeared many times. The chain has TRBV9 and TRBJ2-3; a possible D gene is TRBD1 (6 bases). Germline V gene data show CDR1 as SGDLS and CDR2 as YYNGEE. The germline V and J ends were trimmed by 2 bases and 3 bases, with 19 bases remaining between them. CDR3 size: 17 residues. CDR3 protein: CASSVTSLVGATDTQYF. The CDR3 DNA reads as TGTGCCAGCAGCGTGACATCTTTAGTGGGGGCAACAGATACGCAGTATTTT.

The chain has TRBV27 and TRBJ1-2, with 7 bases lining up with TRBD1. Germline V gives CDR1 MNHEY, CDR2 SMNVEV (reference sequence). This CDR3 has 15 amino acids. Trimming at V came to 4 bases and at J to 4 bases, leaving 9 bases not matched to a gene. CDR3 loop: CASSWTGTAIYGYTF. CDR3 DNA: TGTGCCAGCAGTTGGACCGGGACAGCGATCTATGGCTACACCTTC.

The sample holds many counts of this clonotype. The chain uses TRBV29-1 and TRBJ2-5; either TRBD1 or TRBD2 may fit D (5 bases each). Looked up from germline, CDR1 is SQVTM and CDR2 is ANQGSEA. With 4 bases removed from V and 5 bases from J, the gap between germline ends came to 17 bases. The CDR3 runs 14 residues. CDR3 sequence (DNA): TGCAGCGTTGCCCCCGCAGGGACGGGTGAGACCCAGTACTTC. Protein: CSVAPAGTGETQYF.

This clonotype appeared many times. CDR3 DNA sequence: TGTGCCAGCAGTGAGGGGAGGGTGACGAACACTGAAGCTTTCTTT. The encoded protein is CASSEGRVTNTEAFF. The chain joins TRBV6-1 to TRBJ1-1; D remains unclear. The ends were cut back, 3 bases at V and 1 base at J, with 12 bases in the middle. The CDR3 consists of 15 residues. CDR1 is MNHNS, CDR2 SASEGT, per germline.

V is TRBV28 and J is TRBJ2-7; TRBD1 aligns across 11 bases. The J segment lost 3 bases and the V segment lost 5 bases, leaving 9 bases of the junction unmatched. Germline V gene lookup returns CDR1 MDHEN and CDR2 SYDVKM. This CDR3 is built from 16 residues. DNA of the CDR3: TGTGCCAGCAGTGTAGGATCGGGACAGGGGGGCTACGAGCAGTACTTC. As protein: CASSVGSGQGGYEQYF.

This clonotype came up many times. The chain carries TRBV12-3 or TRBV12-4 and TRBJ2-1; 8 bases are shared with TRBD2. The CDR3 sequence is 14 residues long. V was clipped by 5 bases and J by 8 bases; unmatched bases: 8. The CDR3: CASSPGLGWDEQFF. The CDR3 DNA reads TGTGCCAGCAGTCCGGGACTAGGGTGGGATGAGCAGTTCTTC.

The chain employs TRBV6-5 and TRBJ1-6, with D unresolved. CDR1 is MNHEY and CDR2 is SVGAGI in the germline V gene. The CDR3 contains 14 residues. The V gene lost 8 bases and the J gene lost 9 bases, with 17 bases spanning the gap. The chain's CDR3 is CASETQKIGSPLHF. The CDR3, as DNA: TGTGCCAGCGAAACTCAAAAGATCGGTTCACCCCTCCACTTT.

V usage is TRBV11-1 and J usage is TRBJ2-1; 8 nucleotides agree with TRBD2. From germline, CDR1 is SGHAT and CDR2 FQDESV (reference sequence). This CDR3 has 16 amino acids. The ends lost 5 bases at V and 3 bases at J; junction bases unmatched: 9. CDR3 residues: CASSAVTSGYYNEQFF. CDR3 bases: TGTGCCAGCAGCGCCGTCACTAGCGGATACTACAATGAGCAGTTCTTC. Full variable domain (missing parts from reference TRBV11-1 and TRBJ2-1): EAEVAQSPRYKITEKSQAVAFWCDPISGHATLYWYRQILGQGPELLVQFQDESVVDDSQLPKDRFSAERLKGVDSTLKIQPAELGDSAMYLCASSAVTSGYYNEQFFGPGTRLTVL.

CDR3 nucleotides: TGTGCCAGCAGCTCTCCCCAAAGGACAGGGGATTACGAGCAGTACTTC. It specifies CASSSPQRTGDYEQYF. This chain links TRBV5-4 with TRBJ2-7; 9 bases are shared with TRBD1. Looked up from germline, CDR1 is SGHNT and CDR2 is YYREEE (reference sequence). There are 16 residues in the CDR3. The trim removed 3 bases at V and 4 bases at J, leaving 11 bases unmatched.

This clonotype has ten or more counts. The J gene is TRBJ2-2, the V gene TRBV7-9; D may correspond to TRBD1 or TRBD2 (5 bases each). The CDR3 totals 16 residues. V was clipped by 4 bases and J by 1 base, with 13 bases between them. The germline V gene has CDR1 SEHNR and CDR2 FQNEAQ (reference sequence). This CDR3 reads CASSSPGPRNTGELFF. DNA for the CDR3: TGTGCCAGCAGCTCCCCGGGACCCCGGAACACCGGGGAGCTGTTTTTT.

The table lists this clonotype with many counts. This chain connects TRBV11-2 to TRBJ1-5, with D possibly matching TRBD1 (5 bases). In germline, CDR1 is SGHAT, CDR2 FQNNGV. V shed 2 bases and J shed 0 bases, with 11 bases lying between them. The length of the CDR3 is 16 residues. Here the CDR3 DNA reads TGTGCCAGCAGCTTATCTGGGGCGGATAGCAATCAGCCCCAGCATTTT. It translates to CASSLSGADSNQPQHF.

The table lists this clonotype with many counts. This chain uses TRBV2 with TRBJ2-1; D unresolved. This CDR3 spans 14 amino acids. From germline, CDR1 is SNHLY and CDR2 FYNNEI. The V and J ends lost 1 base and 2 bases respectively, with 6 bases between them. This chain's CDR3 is CASSEGNAYNEQFF. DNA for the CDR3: TGTGCCAGCAGTGAAGGAAACGCCTACAATGAGCAGTTCTTC.

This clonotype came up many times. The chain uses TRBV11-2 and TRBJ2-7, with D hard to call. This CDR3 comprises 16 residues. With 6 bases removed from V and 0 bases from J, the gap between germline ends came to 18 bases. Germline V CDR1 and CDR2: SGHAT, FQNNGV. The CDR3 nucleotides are TGTGCCAGCAGTTCCCATCCGGTGCCCGGCTCCTACGAGCAGTACTTC. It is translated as CASSSHPVPGSYEQYF.

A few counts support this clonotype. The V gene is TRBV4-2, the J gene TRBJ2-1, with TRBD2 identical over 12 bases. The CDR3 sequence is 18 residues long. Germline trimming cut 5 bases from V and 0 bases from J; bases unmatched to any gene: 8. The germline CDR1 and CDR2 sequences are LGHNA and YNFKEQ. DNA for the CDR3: TGTGCCAGCAGCTTGGGACTAGCGGGTATCAGCTCCTACAATGAGCAGTTCTTC. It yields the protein CASSLGLAGISSYNEQFF.

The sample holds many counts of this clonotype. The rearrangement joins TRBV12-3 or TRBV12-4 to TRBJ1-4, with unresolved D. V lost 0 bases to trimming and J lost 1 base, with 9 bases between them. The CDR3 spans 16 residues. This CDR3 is CASSLAPGVTNEKLFF. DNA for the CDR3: TGTGCCAGCAGTTTAGCCCCGGGCGTAACTAATGAAAAACTGTTTTTT.

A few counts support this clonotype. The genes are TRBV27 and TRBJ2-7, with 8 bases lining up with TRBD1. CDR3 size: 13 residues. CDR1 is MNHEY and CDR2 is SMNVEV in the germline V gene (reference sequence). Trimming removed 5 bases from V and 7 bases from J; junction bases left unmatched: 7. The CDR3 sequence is CASSRNTGGEQYF. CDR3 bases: TGTGCCAGCAGTAGGAACACAGGGGGTGAGCAGTACTTC.

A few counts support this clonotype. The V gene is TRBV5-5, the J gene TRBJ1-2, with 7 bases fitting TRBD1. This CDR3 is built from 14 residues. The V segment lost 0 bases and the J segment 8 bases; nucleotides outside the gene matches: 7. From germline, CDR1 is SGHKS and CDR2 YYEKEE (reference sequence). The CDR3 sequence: CASSLDRGAGGYTF. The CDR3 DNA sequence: TGTGCCAGCAGCTTGGACAGGGGCGCAGGAGGCTACACCTTC.